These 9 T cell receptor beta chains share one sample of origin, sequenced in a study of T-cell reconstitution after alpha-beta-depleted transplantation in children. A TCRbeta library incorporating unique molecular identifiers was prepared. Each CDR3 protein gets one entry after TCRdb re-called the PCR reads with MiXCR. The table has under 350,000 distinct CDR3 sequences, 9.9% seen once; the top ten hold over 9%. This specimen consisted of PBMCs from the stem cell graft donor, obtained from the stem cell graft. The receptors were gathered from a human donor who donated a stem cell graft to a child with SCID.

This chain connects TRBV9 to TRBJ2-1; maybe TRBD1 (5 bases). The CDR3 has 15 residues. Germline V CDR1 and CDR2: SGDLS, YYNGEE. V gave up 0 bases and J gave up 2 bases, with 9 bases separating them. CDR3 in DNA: TGTGCCAGCAGCGTAGAGACAGCCCCCTACAATGAGCAGTTCTTC. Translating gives CASSVETAPYNEQFF.

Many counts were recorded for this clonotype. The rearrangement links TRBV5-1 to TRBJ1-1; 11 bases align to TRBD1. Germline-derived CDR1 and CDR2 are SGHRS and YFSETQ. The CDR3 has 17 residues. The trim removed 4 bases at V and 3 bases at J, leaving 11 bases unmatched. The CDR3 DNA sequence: TGCGCCAGCAGCAGAAATGCCCCGGGACAGGGGGACACTGAAGCTTTCTTT. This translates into CASSRNAPGQGDTEAFF.

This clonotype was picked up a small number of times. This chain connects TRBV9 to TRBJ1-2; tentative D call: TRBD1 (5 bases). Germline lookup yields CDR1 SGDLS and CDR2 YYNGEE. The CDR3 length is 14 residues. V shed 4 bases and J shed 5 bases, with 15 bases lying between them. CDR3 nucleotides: TGTGCCAGCAGCCTCCACGACTCAGGGTATGGCTACACCTTC. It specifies CASSLHDSGYGYTF.

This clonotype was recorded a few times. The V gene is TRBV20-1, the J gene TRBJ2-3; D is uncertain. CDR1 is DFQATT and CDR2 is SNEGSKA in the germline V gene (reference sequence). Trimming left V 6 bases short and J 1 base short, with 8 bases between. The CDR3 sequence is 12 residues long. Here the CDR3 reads CSAARGTDTQYF. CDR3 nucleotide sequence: TGCAGTGCCGCAAGGGGCACAGATACGCAGTATTTT.

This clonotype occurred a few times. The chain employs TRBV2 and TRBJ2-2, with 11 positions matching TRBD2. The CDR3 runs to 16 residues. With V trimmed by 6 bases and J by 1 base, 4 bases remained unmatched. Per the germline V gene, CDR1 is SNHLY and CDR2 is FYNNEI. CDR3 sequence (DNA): TGTGCCAGCAGGGTTGGACTAGCGGGGAACACCGGGGAGCTGTTTTTT. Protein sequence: CASRVGLAGNTGELFF. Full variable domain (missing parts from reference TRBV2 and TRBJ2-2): EPEVTQTPSHQVTQMGQEVILRCVPISNHLYFYWYRQILGQKVEFLVSFYNNEISEKSEIFDDQFSVERPDGSNFTLKIRSTKLEDSAMYFCASRVGLAGNTGELFFGEGSRLTVL.

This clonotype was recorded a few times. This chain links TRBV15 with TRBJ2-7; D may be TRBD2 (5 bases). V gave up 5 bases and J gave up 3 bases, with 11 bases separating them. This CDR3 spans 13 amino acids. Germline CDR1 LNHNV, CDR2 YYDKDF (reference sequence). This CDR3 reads CATSLIRGYEQYF. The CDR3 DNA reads TGTGCCACCAGCCTTATCCGGGGCTACGAGCAGTACTTC.

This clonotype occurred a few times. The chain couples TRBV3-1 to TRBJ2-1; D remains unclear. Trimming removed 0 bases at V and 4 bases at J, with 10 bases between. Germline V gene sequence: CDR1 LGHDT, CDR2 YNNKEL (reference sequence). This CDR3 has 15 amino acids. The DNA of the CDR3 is TGTGCCAGCAGCCAAGAGGGGAAACTATACAATGAGCAGTTCTTC. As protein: CASSQEGKLYNEQFF.

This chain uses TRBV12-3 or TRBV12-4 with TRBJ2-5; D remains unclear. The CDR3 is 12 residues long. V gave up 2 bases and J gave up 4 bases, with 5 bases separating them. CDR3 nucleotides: TGTGCCAGCAGTTTACCCCGAGAGACCCAGTACTTC. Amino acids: CASSLPRETQYF.

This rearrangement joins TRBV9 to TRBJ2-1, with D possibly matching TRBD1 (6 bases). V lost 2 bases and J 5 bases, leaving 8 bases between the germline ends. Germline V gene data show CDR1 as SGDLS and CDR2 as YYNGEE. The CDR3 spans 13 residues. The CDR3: CASSVTGNNEQFF. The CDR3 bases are TGTGCCAGCAGCGTGACAGGAAACAATGAGCAGTTCTTC. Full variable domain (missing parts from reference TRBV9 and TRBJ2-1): DSGVTQTPKHLITATGQRVTLRCSPRSGDLSVYWYQQSLDQGLQFLIQYYNGEERAKGNILERFSAQQFPDLHSELNLSSLELGDSALYFCASSVTGNNEQFFGPGTRLTVL.